The 2 T cell receptor beta chains below were found in one sample sequenced in a study of CD8 T cell repertoires and HIV-1 epitope variants. TCRdb keeps only in-frame clones here, not all; method: immunoSEQ multiplex PCR. The sample holds fewer than 6,000 clones, over 50% seen once. What these receptors recognize is not known. Sequences were obtained from cultured CD8+ T cells derived from PBMCs. Source of these receptors: a male donor with HIV.

The CDR3: CASSQLVTDTQYF. The CDR3 DNA reads as TGTGCCAGCAGCCAGTTGGTCACAGATACGCAGTATTTT. The chain links TRBV7-9 to TRBJ2-3; D is ambiguous. The CDR3 consists of 13 residues. The germline CDR1 and CDR2 sequences are SEHNR and FQNEAQ (reference sequence). V was trimmed by 5 bases and J by 2 bases, leaving 8 bases between them.

This chain links TRBV9 with TRBJ2-1; TRBD2 aligns across 9 bases. Germline CDR1 is SGDLS and CDR2 is YYNGEE. With 3 bases clipped from V and 9 bases from J, the junction kept 10 bases outside the gene matches. The CDR3 has 15 amino acids. CDR3 loop: CASSATGTSSGEQFF. Here the CDR3 DNA reads TGTGCCAGCAGCGCTACCGGGACTAGCTCGGGTGAGCAGTTCTTC.